These T cell receptor beta chains were read from a single sample in a study of cytomegalovirus exposure and HLA in healthy donors. TCRdb's copy holds only in-frame clones and misses some; the assay was immunoSEQ multiplex PCR. The table lists about 62,000 clones, about 69% of them singletons, with about 4.9% in the top ten. Sequencing was performed on PBMCs. The receptors originated from a woman aged 25 to 45 in good health and CMV-seronegative. Both conserved end residues are part of each CDR3. The D gene is left open where the match is weak. Size is stated for part of the rows, as once, few or many counts, or as a class when the clone is expanded.

DNA: TGTGCCTGGAGTGTAGCGAGCCAGCGATCTGGAAACACCATATATTTT; CDR3: CAWSVASQRSGNTIYF; D: NA; size: once; J: TRBJ1-3; V: TRBV30
DNA: TGTGCCAGCAGCTTGGATCTAGGGAGGATCGGCTATGGCTACACCTTC; CDR3: CASSLDLGRIGYGYTF; D: NA; size: NA; J: TRBJ1-2; V: TRBV5-6
DNA: TGTGCCAGCAGTTTAATGGCCATCTACAATGAGCAGTTCTTC; CDR3: CASSLMAIYNEQFF; D: NA; size: NA; J: TRBJ2-1; V: TRBV27
DNA: TGTGCCAGCAGTTATACAGCTTTCAAAAACATTCAGTACTTC; CDR3: CASSYTAFKNIQYF; D: NA; size: NA; J: TRBJ2-4; V: TRBV28
DNA: TGTTCTAGTTTCAAGGAGAAGACGGCATACGGCTACACCTTC; CDR3: CSSFKEKTAYGYTF; D: NA; size: NA; J: TRBJ1-2; V: TRBV19
DNA: TGTGCCAGCAGACCCGGGACGGGAGACACCGGGGAGCTGTTTTTT; CDR3: CASRPGTGDTGELFF; D: NA; size: few; J: TRBJ2-2; V: TRBV6-6
DNA: TGTGCCAGCAGCTCCCCGGACAGGTCTCTCTACGAGCAGTACTTC; CDR3: CASSSPDRSLYEQYF; D: TRBD1; size: NA; J: TRBJ2-7; V: TRBV27
DNA: TGTGCCAAAAATCGTAGCGGGATGGGGGCGCAGTTCTTC; CDR3: CAKNRSGMGAQFF; D: TRBD2; size: NA; J: TRBJ2-1; V: TRBV15
DNA: TGTGCCAGCAGTGGGGCTTTAGGCAGAAAAGAGACCCAGTACTTC; CDR3: CASSGALGRKETQYF; D: NA; size: NA; J: TRBJ2-5; V: TRBV25-1
DNA: TGTGCCAGCAGCTTCCTATACGGTCAAGAGACCCAGTACTTC; CDR3: CASSFLYGQETQYF; D: NA; size: NA; J: TRBJ2-5; V: TRBV7-9
DNA: TGCAGCCTTGGGGGCCCCAAGCGGGACCACACGCAGTATTTT; CDR3: CSLGGPKRDHTQYF; D: NA; size: few; J: TRBJ2-3; V: TRBV29-1
DNA: TGTGCCAGCGGGACAGGCCACTCTGGGGCCAACGTCCTGACTTTC; CDR3: CASGTGHSGANVLTF; D: TRBD1; size: NA; J: TRBJ2-6; V: TRBV2
DNA: TGCGCCAGCAGCTCCCGACTAGCGGGGGGAGGGTTAGATACGCAGTATTTT; CDR3: CASSSRLAGGGLDTQYF; D: TRBD2; size: NA; J: TRBJ2-3; V: TRBV5-1
DNA: TGTGCCATCCCGAAGACAGGGGCGAACACCGGAGAGCTGTTTTTT; CDR3: CAIPKTGANTGELFF; D: TRBD1; size: once; J: TRBJ2-2; V: TRBV28
DNA: TGTGCCAGCAGCTTAGAACCTTTGTGGCGACAGGGTTATAGCAATCAGCCCCAGCATTTT; CDR3: CASSLEPLWRQGYSNQPQHF; D: TRBD1; size: NA; J: TRBJ1-5; V: TRBV11-2
DNA: TGTGCCAGCAGCGTAGGTAGCGGGAGTTACGAGCAGTACTTC; CDR3: CASSVGSGSYEQYF; D: TRBD2; size: NA; J: TRBJ2-7; V: TRBV9
DNA: TGCGCCAGCAGCTCGTCGGGGACATCTAATGAAAAACTGTTTTTT; CDR3: CASSSSGTSNEKLFF; D: NA; size: NA; J: TRBJ1-4; V: TRBV5-1
DNA: TGTGCCAGCAGTGAAGCGCATTACGGGAATCAGCCCCAGCATTTT; CDR3: CASSEAHYGNQPQHF; D: NA; size: NA; J: TRBJ1-5; V: TRBV6-1
DNA: TGCGCCAGCAGTCCTTCGGACAGGGGGCGAAGAGGCTCCGTTAGCAATCAGCCCCAGCATTTT; CDR3: CASSPSDRGRRGSVSNQPQHF; D: TRBD1; size: NA; J: TRBJ1-5; V: TRBV23-1
DNA: TGTGCCAGCAGCCCCCTACTAGCGGGGCCAGATACGCAGTATTTT; CDR3: CASSPLLAGPDTQYF; D: TRBD2; size: NA; J: TRBJ2-3; V: TRBV11-2
DNA: TGTGCCAGCAGCTGGACAGGGAACAACGAGCAGTACTTC; CDR3: CASSWTGNNEQYF; D: TRBD1; size: NA; J: TRBJ2-7; V: TRBV5-4
DNA: TGTGCCAGCAGTCCCGGACAGGGGTGGACTGGGGCCAACGTCCTGACTTTC; CDR3: CASSPGQGWTGANVLTF; D: TRBD1; size: NA; J: TRBJ2-6; V: TRBV7-3
DNA: TGTGCCAGCAGTGAAGCCCGGACAGGAGCTAACTATGGCTACACCTTC; CDR3: CASSEARTGANYGYTF; D: TRBD1; size: NA; J: TRBJ1-2; V: TRBV6-1
DNA: TGTGCCAGCAGTTTCGGATCTGGGACAGCAAGGTCGAGCACAGATACGCAGTATTTT; CDR3: CASSFGSGTARSSTDTQYF; D: TRBD1; size: NA; J: TRBJ2-3; V: TRBV28
DNA: TGTGCCAGCAGCTTGGTAGGGACTTTAACGGGGGCCCAGTACTTC; CDR3: CASSLVGTLTGAQYF; D: NA; size: NA; J: TRBJ2-5; V: TRBV5-8
DNA: TGTGCCAGCAGTTTAGGGGGGACAGGGTGGTCTGGAAACACCATATATTTT; CDR3: CASSLGGTGWSGNTIYF; D: TRBD1; size: NA; J: TRBJ1-3; V: TRBV28
DNA: TGTGCCAGCAGCTTAGTACTAGCGGGAGGGCCGACCGGGGAGCTGTTTTTT; CDR3: CASSLVLAGGPTGELFF; D: TRBD2; size: NA; J: TRBJ2-2; V: TRBV7-3
DNA: TGTGCCAGCAGGGTCGTCGTGGGGGACTCTAACTATGGCTACACCTTC; CDR3: CASRVVVGDSNYGYTF; D: NA; size: NA; J: TRBJ1-2; V: TRBV2
DNA: TGTGCCAGCAGCCCACCAGGCTCCTACAATGAGCAGTTCTTC; CDR3: CASSPPGSYNEQFF; D: NA; size: NA; J: TRBJ2-1; V: TRBV7-9
DNA: TGTGCCACCAGCAGAGGGGGGGAGCCCTACGAGCAGTACTTC; CDR3: CATSRGGEPYEQYF; D: NA; size: NA; J: TRBJ2-7; V: TRBV15
DNA: TGTGCCTGGAGGGGAGGGGGGGGCATTTGGAATGAGCAGTTCTTC; CDR3: CAWRGGGGIWNEQFF; D: NA; size: NA; J: TRBJ2-1; V: TRBV30
DNA: TGTGCCAGCCTTTCTAACAGGGGGCCGGGTGAAAAACTGTTTTTT; CDR3: CASLSNRGPGEKLFF; D: TRBD1; size: NA; J: TRBJ1-4; V: TRBV28
DNA: TGTGCCAGCAGCCCCCGGGACTCCTTAACTAATGAGCAGTTCTTC; CDR3: CASSPRDSLTNEQFF; D: NA; size: NA; J: TRBJ2-1; V: TRBV9
DNA: TGTGCCAGCAGCGTAGGGTCGGGGGGGAACACTGAAGCTTTCTTT; CDR3: CASSVGSGGNTEAFF; D: NA; size: NA; J: TRBJ1-1; V: TRBV9
DNA: TGTGCCAGCAGTGAAAGGGGGGGACAGGGGAGGGATACGCAGTATTTT; CDR3: CASSERGGQGRDTQYF; D: TRBD1; size: NA; J: TRBJ2-3; V: TRBV2
DNA: TGTGCCAGCAGACTATACGTGCGACAGCTTAACTATGGCTACACCTTC; CDR3: CASRLYVRQLNYGYTF; D: NA; size: few; J: TRBJ1-2; V: TRBV5-6
DNA: TGCGCCAGCAGCCAAGCCGGGATTCCGGGACTAGCGGGAGATGAGCAGTTCTTC; CDR3: CASSQAGIPGLAGDEQFF; D: TRBD2; size: once; J: TRBJ2-1; V: TRBV4-1
DNA: TGTGCCAGCAGCCAAGATCTTGTACGGGGGGCTGGAAACACCATATATTTT; CDR3: CASSQDLVRGAGNTIYF; D: NA; size: NA; J: TRBJ1-3; V: TRBV4-2
DNA: TGTGCCAGCAGCGAGGACACTTTCACAGATACGCAGTATTTT; CDR3: CASSEDTFTDTQYF; D: NA; size: few; J: TRBJ2-3; V: TRBV5-4
DNA: TGTGCCAGCAGCCCCCTGGATGTAGGGGAGGCAGATACGCAGTATTTT; CDR3: CASSPLDVGEADTQYF; D: NA; size: NA; J: TRBJ2-3; V: TRBV11-1
DNA: TGTGCCAGCTCACCACCGGGGCCTAGCGGGATGCGGGAGCTGTTTTTT; CDR3: CASSPPGPSGMRELFF; D: TRBD2; size: NA; J: TRBJ2-2; V: TRBV18
DNA: TGTGCCAGCAGAGGATCCCAGGGTAATTCACCCCTCCACTTT; CDR3: CASRGSQGNSPLHF; D: NA; size: NA; J: TRBJ1-6; V: TRBV2
DNA: TGTGCCAGCAGCCTTACAGGGGGCCCCACAGATACGCAGTATTTT; CDR3: CASSLTGGPTDTQYF; D: TRBD1; size: NA; J: TRBJ2-3; V: TRBV7-6
DNA: TGTGCCAGCAGTTTATCGGGGGGGCCTGAAGCTTTCTTT; CDR3: CASSLSGGPEAFF; D: NA; size: NA; J: TRBJ1-1; V: TRBV27